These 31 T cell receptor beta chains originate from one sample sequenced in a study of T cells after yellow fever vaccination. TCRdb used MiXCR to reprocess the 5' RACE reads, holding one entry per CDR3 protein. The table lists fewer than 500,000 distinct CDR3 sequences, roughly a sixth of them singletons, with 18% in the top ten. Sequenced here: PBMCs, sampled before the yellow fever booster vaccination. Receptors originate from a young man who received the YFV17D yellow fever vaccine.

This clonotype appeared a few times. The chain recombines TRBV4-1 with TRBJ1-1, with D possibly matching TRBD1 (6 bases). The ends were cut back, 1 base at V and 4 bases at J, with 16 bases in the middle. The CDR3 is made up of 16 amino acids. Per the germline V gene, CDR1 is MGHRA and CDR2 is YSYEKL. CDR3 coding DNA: TGCGCCAGCAGCCAAGGGGGGGGGCTCCTTATCACTGAAGCTTTCTTT. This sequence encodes CASSQGGGLLITEAFF.

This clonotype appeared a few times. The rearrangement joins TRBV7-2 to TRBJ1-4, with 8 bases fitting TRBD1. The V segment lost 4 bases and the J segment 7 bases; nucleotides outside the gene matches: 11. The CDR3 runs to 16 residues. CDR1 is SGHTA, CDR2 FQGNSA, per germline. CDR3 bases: TGTGCCAGCAGCTCTATCGGGACAGGAGGGGGTGAAAAACTGTTTTTT. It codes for CASSSIGTGGGEKLFF.

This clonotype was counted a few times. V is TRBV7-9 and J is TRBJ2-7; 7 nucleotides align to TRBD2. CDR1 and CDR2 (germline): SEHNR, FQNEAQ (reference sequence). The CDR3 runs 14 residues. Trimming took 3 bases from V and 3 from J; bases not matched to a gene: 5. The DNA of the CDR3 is TGTGCCAGCAGCTTGGCGGGGGAGAACTACGAGCAGTACTTC. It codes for CASSLAGENYEQYF.

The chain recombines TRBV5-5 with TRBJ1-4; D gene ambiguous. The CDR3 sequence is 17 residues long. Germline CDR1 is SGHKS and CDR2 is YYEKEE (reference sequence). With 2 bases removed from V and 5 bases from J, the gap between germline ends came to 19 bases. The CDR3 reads CASSFQHGLQRNEKLFF. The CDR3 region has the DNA TGTGCCAGCAGCTTCCAACACGGACTTCAACGGAATGAAAAACTGTTTTTT.

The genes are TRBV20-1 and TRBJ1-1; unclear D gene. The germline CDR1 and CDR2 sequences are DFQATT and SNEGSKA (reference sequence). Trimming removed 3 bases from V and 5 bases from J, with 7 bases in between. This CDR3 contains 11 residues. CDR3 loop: CSASKHTEAFF. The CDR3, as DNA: TGCAGTGCTAGTAAACATACTGAAGCTTTCTTT.

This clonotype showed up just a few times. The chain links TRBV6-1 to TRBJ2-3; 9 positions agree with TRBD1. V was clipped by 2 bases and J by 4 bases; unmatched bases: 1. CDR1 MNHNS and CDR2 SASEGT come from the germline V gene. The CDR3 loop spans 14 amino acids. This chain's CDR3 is CASSERTGADTQYF. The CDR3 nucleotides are TGTGCCAGCAGTGAACGGACAGGGGCAGATACGCAGTATTTT.

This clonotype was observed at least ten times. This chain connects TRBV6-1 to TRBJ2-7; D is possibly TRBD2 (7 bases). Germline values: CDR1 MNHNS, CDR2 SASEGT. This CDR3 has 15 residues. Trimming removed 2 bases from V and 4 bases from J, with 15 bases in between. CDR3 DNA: TGTGCCAGCAGTGAAAGGGGGGGCCGGGGATACGAGCAGTACTTC. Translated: CASSERGGRGYEQYF.

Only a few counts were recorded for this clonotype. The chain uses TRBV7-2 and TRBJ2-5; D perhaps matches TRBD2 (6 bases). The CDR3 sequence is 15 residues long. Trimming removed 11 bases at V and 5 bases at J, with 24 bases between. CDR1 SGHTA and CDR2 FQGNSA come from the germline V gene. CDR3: CALAVPSAGVETQYF. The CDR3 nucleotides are TGTGCCTTAGCAGTTCCTAGCGCAGGAGTCGAGACCCAGTACTTC.

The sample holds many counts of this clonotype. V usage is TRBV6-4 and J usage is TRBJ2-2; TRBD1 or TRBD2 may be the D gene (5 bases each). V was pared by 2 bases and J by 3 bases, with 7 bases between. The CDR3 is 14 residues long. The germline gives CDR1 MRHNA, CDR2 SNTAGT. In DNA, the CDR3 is TGTGCCAGCAGTGACAGGGGAGACACCGGGGAGCTGTTTTTT. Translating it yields CASSDRGDTGELFF.

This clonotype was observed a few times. The CDR3 here is CASSQDLADYQPQHF. The DNA for the CDR3 is TGCGCCAGCAGCCAAGATCTTGCGGATTATCAGCCCCAGCATTTT. J is TRBJ1-5 and V is TRBV4-3; D not resolved. The CDR3 runs to 15 residues. Between the trimmed V and J ends, which lost 0 bases and 5 bases, there was a span of 11 bases. Germline CDR1 reads LGHNA; CDR2 reads YSLEER.

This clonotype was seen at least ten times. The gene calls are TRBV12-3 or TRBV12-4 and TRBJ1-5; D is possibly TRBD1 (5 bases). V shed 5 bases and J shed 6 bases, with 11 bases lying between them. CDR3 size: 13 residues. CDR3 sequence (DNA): TGTGCCAGCAGTGGATCAGGGAGTCAGCCCCAGCATTTT. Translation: CASSGSGSQPQHF.

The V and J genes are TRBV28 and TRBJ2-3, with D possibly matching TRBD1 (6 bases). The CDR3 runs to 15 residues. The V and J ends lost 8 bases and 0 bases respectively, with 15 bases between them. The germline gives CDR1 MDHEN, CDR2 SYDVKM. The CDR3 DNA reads TGTGCCAGCGGCCAGGGACAACCTAGCACAGATACGCAGTATTTT. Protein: CASGQGQPSTDTQYF.

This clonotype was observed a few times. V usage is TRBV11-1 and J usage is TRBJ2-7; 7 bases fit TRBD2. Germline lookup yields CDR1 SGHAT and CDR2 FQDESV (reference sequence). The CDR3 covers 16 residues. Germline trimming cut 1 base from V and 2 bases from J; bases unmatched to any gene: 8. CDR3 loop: CASSLVGGGTTYEQYF. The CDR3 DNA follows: TGTGCCAGCAGCTTAGTAGGCGGGGGAACTACCTACGAGCAGTACTTC.

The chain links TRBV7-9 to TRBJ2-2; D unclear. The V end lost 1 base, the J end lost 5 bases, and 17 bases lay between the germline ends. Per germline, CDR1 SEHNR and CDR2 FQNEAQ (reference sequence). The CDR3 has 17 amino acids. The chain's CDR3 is CASSLERSAIRTGELFF. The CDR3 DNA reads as TGTGCCAGCAGCTTAGAACGGTCGGCCATCCGGACCGGGGAGCTGTTTTTT.

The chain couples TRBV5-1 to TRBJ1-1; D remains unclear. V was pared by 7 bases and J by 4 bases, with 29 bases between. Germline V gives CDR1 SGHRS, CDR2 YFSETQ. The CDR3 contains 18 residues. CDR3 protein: CASRTREVVMGRGTEAFF. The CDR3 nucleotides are TGCGCCAGCCGGACGAGGGAGGTCGTAATGGGTCGGGGCACTGAAGCTTTCTTT.

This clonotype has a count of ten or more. The CDR3 DNA reads TGTGCCATCAGTGGGACCCGAGACTCTGGGGCCAACGTCCTGACTTTC. Amino acids: CAISGTRDSGANVLTF. The rearrangement links TRBV10-3 to TRBJ2-6; D gene unclear. The CDR3 extends over 16 amino acids. V was clipped by 4 bases and J by 0 bases, with 10 bases between them. Germline V CDR1 and CDR2: ENHRY, SYGVKD.

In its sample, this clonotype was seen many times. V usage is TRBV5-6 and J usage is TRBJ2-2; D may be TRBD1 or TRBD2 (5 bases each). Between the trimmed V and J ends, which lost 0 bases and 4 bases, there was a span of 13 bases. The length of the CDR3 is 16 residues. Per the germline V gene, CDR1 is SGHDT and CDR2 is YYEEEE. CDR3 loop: CASSLDVRAGTGELFF. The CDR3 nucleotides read TGTGCCAGCAGCTTGGACGTCAGGGCGGGCACCGGGGAGCTGTTTTTT.

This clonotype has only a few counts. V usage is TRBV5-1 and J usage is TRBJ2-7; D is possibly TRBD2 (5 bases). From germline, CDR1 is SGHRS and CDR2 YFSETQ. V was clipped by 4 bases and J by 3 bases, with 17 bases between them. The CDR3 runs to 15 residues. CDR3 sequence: CASSRQRSAGYEQYV. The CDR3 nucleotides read TGCGCCAGCAGCCGCCAGAGGTCGGCGGGCTACGAGCAGTACGTC.

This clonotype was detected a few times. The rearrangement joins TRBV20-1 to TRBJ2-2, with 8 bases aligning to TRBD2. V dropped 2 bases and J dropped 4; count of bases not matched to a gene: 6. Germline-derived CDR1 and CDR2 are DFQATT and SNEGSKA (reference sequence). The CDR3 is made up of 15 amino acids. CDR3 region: CSARSGRGATGELFF. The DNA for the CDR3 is TGCAGTGCTAGAAGCGGGCGGGGGGCCACCGGGGAGCTGTTTTTT.

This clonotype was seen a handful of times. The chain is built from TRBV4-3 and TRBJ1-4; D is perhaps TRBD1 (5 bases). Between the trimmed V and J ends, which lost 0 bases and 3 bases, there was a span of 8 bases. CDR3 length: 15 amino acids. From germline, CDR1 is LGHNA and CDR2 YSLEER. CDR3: CASSQDSGANEKLFF. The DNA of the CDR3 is TGCGCCAGCAGCCAAGATTCGGGGGCTAATGAAAAACTGTTTTTT.

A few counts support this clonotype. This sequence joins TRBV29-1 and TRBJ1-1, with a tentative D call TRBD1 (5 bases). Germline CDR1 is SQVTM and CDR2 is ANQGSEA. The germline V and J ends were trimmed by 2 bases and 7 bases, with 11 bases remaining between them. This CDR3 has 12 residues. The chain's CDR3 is CSVERGGIEAFF. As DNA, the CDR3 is TGCAGCGTTGAACGCGGGGGGATTGAAGCTTTCTTT.

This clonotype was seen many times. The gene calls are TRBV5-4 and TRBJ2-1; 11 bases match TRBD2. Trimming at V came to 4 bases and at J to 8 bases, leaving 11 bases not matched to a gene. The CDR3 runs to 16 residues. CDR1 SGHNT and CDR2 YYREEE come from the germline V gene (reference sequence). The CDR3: CASSPILAGGQDEQFF. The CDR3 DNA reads TGTGCCAGCAGCCCTATATTAGCGGGGGGGCAGGATGAGCAGTTCTTC.

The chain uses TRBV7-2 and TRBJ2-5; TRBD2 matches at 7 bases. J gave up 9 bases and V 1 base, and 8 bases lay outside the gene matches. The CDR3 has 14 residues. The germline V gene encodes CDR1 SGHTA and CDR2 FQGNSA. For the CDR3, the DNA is TGTGCCAGCAGCTTAGTACCTGGCCGGGAGGCCCAGTACTTC. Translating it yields CASSLVPGREAQYF.

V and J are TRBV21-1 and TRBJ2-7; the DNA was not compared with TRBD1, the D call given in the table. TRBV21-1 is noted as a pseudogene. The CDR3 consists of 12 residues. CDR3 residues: CASTLTAYEQYV. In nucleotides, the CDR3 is TGTGCCAGCACCCTGACAGCTTACGAGCAGTACGTC.

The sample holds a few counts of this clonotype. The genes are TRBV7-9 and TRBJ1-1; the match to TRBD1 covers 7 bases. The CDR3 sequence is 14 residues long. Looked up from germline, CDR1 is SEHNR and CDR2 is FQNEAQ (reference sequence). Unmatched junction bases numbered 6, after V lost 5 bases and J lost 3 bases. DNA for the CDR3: TGTGCCAGCAGCCTGACAGGGATGTACACTGAAGCTTTCTTT. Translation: CASSLTGMYTEAFF.

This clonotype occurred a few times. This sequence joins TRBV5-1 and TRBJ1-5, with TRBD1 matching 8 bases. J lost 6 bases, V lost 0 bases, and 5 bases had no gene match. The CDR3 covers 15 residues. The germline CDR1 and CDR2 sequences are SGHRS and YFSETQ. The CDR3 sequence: CASSLGTGQGQPQHF. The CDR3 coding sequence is TGCGCCAGCAGCTTGGGGACAGGGCAAGGTCAGCCCCAGCATTTT.

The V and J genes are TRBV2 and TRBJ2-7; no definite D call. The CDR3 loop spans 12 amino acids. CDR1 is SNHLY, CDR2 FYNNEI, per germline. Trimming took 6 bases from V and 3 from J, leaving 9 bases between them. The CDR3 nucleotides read TGTGCCAGCAGAGATGAAGGCTACGAGCAGTACTTC. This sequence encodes CASRDEGYEQYF.

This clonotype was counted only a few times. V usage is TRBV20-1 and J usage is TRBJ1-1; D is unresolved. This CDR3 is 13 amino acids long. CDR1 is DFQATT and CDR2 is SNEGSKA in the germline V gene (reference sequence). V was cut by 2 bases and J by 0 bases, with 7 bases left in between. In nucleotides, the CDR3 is TGCAGTGCTAGACCATCATTGAACACTGAAGCTTTCTTT. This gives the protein CSARPSLNTEAFF.

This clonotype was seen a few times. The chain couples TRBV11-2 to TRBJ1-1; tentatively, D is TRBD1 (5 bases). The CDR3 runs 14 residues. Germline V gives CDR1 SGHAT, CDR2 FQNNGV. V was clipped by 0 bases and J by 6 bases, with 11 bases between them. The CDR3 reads CASSLDRVTPEAFF. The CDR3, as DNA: TGTGCCAGCAGCTTAGACAGGGTTACTCCTGAAGCTTTCTTT.

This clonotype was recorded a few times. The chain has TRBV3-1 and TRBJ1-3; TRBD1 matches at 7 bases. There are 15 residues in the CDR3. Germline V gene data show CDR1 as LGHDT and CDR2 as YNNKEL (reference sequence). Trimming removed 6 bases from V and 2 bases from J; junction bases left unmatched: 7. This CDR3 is CASSQTGHAGNTIYF. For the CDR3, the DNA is TGTGCCAGCAGTCAGACAGGGCATGCTGGAAACACCATATATTTT.

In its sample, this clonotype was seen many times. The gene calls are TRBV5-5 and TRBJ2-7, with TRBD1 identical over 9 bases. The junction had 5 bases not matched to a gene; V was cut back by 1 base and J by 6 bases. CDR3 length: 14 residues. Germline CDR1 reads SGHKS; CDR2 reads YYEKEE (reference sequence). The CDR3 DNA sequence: TGTGCCAGCAGCTTGCTAACAGGGGGCCGCGAGCAGTACTTC. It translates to CASSLLTGGREQYF. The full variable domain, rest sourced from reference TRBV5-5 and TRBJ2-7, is DAGVTQSPTHLIKTRGQQVTLRCSPISGHKSVSWYQQVLGQGPQFIFQYYEKEERGRGNFPDRFSARQFPNYSSELNVNALLLGDSALYLCASSLLTGGREQYFGPGTRLTVT.